This T cell receptor beta chain originates from a study of lymphopenia after photon versus proton radiotherapy (dated by TCRdb to the late 2010s). With respect to the entire study: The immunological effects of photon versus proton radiation therapy were compared in patients with gastrointestinal tumors who developed high-grade lymphopenia. A cohort of around 18 patients with gastrointestinal tumors who received either photon or proton therapy and subsequently developed lymphopenia was included. The study aimed to characterize how the two radiation modalities differ in their impact on the immune system.

At the junction V is shortened by 6 bases and J by 3 bases, with 21 bases in between. The germline V gene (reference sequence) supplies CDR1 SEHNR and CDR2 FQNEAQ. From the cysteine through the phenylalanine, the CDR3 covers 16 amino acids. Of the read, only the CDR3 DNA is kept; its 48 bases are in frame from base 1. The library was built by means of the immunoSEQ multiplex PCR assay. T cell repertoires were profiled with deep sequencing of rearranged TCR beta loci together with multiparametric flow cytometry. The table comes from immuneACCESS by way of TCRdb, which keeps in-frame sequences with V and J called. Part of the clones is missing from these tables; in studies checked, under half for an unresolved V gene and the rest for unknown reasons. The sample table records some 33,000 clones; roughly 90% of these occur just once. The leading ten clones occupy approximately 6.8% of the sample. For this clone: It lacks a known antigen. No much larger clone exists at a distance of one base, and base qualities are not known.

What the work shows at the level of the full study, not this receptor alone: Once the lymphocyte count had reached its nadir, the repertoires of photon-treated patients showed oligoclonal expansion, particularly of CD8+ Temra cells, and this expansion drove the decline in diversity. During treatment, patients who received photon therapy lost naive T cells and TCR diversity and gained effector/memory populations, whereas patients who received proton therapy remained relatively stable. Across the cohort, an inverse correlation was found between a larger post-nadir drop in TCR diversity and overall survival time among patients who died. The survival association was assessed only in patients who died, and better survival with proton therapy was presented by the authors as a possibility rather than a demonstrated result.

The chain links TRBV7-9 with TRBJ2-7, with the D gene too uncertain to name. The sample in question was peripheral blood, obtained from a patient treated with photon-based radiotherapy. This clonotype was sampled from a woman aged 50 to 60 with pancreatic cancer. The nucleotide sequence is TGTGCCAGCAGTTATAACGGGCCAGAGATCCGCTACGAGCAGTACTTC. Its translation is CASSYNGPEIRYEQYF.